The 2 T cell receptor beta chains given below trace back to one sample, sequenced in a study of CD8+ T cells in alopecia areata. Sequencing templates came from extracted RNA that was reverse transcribed into cDNA. Only in-frame clones appear in the TCRdb table, and some are missing; sequencing was by immunoSEQ multiplex PCR. The sample consists of 130,000 to 150,000 clones, 62% of them appearing once. The sample taken for sequencing was CD8+ T cells sorted from blood. The receptor source for this set is a human donor in good health.

The chain combines TRBV9 with TRBJ2-2, with TRBD2 matching 10 bases. The CDR3 contains 16 residues. V gave up 3 bases and J gave up 6 bases; unmatched junction bases: 8. CDR1 and CDR2 from the germline V gene are SGDLS and YYNGEE. The CDR3 sequence is CASSDSSGSKAGELFF. In nucleotides, the CDR3 is TGTGCCAGCAGCGACTCTAGCGGGAGTAAGGCCGGGGAGCTGTTTTTT.

The V and J genes are TRBV5-6 and TRBJ2-7; D is unclear. The CDR3 contains 11 residues. V was pared by 4 bases and J by 1 base, with 3 bases between. Germline lookup yields CDR1 SGHDT and CDR2 YYEEEE. The CDR3 DNA is TGTGCCAGCAGCGCTTCCTACGAGCAGTACTTC. Its translation: CASSASYEQYF. Supplemented by reference TRBV5-6 and TRBJ2-7, the full variable domain reads DAGVTQSPTHLIKTRGQQVTLRCSPKSGHDTVSWYQQALGQGPQFIFQYYEEEERQRGNFPDRFSGHQFPNYSSELNVNALLLGDSALYLCASSASYEQYFGPGTRLTVT.